This record looks at one T cell receptor beta chain sequence and its context. These data come from a study of blood T cell repertoires in COVID-19. The germline gives CDR1 MGHRA, CDR2 YSYEKL. This CDR3 is 16 amino acids long. The V and J ends lost 0 bases and 6 bases respectively, with 14 bases between them. Study processing details: For nucleated cells, counts were estimated from reference gene primer amplification. Assay: immunoSEQ multiplex PCR; the TCRdb copy retains only in-frame clones and omits some. From that table come the V and J calls and clone size; the DNA was used to work out D and trimming. Altogether about 400,000 clones are present, around 90% being singletons, with the ten largest covering roughly 1.8%.

The clonotype comes from a woman under 30 with acute COVID-19. Input material: PBMCs or T cells enriched from blood (not recorded which). The chain employs TRBV4-1 and TRBJ2-2; a possible D gene is TRBD1 (5 bases). CDR3 sequence reads: CASSQEGIQGPGELFF. DNA for the CDR3: TGCGCCAGCAGCCAAGAAGGGATTCAGGGCCCCGGGGAGCTGTTTTTT.